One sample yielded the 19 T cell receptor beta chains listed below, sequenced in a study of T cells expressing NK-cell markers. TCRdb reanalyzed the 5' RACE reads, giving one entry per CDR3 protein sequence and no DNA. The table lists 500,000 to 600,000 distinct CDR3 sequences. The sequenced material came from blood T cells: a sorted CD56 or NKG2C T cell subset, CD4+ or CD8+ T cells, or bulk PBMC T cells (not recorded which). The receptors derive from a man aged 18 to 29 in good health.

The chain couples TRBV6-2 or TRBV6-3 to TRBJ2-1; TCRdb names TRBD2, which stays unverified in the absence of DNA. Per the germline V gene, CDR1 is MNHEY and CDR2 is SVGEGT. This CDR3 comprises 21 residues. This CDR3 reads CASSYSRTASGRAHGVYEQFF.

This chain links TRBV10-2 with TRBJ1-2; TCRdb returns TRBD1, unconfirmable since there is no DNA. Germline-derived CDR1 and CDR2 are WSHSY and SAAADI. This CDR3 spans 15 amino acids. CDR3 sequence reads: CASSEQKGTAYGYTF.

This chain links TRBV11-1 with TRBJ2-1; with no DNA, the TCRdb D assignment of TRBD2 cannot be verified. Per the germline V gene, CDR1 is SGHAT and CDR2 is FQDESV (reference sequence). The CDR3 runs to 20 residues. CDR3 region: CASSSPGVSGRAKLYNEQFF.

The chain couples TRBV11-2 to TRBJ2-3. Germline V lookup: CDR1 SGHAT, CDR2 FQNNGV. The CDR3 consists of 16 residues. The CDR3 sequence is CASSFRGLGQPDTQYF.

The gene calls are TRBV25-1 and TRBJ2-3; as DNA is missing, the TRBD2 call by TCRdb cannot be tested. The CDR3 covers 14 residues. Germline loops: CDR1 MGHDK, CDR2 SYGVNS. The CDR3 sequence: CASSVSSGTDTQYF.

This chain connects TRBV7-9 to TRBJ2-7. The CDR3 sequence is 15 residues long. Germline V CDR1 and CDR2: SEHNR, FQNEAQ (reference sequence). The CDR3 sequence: CASSFLTGGSYEQYF. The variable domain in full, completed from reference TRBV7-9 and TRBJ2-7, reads DTGVSQNPRHKITKRGQNVTFRCDPISEHNRLYWYRQTLGQGPEFLTYFQNEAQLEKSRLLSDRFSAERPKGSFSTLEIQRTEQGDSAMYLCASSFLTGGSYEQYFGPGTRLTVT.

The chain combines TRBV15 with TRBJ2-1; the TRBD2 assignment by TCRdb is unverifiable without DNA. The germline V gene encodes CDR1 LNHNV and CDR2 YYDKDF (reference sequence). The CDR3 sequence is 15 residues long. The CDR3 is CATSSSGWGFHEQFF.

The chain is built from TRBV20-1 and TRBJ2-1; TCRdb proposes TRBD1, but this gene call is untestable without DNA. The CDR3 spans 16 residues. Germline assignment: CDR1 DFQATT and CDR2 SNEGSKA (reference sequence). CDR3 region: CSARELSGAPANHQFF.

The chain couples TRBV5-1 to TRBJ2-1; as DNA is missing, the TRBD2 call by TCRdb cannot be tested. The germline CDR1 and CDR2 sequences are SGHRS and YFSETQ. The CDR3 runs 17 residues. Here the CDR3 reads CASSLRQLAGGPREQFF.

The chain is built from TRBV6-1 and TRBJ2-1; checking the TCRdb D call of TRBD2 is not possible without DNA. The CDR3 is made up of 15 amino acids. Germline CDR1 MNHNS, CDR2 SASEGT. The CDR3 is CASSGSGSRYNEQFF.

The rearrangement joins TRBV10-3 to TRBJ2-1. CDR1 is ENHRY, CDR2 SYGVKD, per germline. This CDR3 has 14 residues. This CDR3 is CAIIYSEIYNEQFF.

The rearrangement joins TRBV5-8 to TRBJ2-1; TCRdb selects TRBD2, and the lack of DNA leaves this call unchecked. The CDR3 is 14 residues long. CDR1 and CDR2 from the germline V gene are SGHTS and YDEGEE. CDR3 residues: CAYQAGLNYNEQFF.

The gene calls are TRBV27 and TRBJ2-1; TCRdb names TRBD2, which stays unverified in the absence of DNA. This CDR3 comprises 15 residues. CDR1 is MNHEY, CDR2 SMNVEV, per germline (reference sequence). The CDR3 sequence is CASTVAGGPVNEQFF.

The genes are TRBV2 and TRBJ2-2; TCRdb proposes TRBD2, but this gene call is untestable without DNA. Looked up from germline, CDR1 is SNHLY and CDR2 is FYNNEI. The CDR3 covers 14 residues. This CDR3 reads CASSVGDGGGELFF.

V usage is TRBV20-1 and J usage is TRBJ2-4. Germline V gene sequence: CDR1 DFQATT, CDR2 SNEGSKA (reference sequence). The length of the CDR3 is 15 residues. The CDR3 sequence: CSARVPLGQAYLQYF.

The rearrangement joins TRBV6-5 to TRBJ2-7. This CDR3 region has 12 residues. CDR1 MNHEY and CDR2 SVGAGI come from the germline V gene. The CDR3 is CASRNSYHEQYF.

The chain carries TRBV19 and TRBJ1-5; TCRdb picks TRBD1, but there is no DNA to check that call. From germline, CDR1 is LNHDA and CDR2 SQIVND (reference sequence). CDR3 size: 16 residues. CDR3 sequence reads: CASTLRGGFGNQPQHF.

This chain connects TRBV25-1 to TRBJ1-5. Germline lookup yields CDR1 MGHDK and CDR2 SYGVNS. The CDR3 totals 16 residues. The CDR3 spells CASSSGGPDSNQPQHF.

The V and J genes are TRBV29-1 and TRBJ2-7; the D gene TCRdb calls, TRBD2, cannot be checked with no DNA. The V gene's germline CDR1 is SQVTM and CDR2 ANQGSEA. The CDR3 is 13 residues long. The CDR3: CSALLAGGREQYF.